This is a list of T cell receptor beta chains from one sample in a study of control samples from healthy donors and cancer patients. The assay was immunoSEQ multiplex PCR, and TCRdb's table has in-frame clones only and misses some. The sample lists under 30,000 clones, 87% seen once, with about 3.9% in the top ten. Sequencing input: formalin-fixed, paraffin-embedded tissue. The receptors stem from a female donor with melanoma. Each CDR3 is given with its conserved first and last residue. A D gene is named only where the DNA matches it firmly.

v_gene	len	d_gene	j_gene	CDR3aa
TRBV11-2	14	.	TRBJ1-2	CASSLSGRTGGYTF
TRBV5-1	15	TRBD2	TRBJ2-1	CASTGLAGAYNEQFF
TRBV2	16	.	TRBJ1-4	CASTGPGAGGYEKLFF
TRBV18	12	.	TRBJ1-1	CASSPIDRLAFF
TRBV15	15	.	TRBJ2-2	CATSSPAPQPGELFF
TRBV9	14	.	TRBJ1-1	CASSVAPRVDEAFF
TRBV2	13	TRBD2	TRBJ2-1	CASRRGTSGEQFF
TRBV5-1	15	TRBD1	TRBJ2-7	CASSLASGGPYEQYF
TRBV24-1	15	TRBD2	TRBJ2-1	CATSDVAGGVNEQFF
TRBV5-4	11	.	TRBJ2-7	CASSLDSKQYF
TRBV18	14	TRBD2	TRBJ2-3	CASSPQTSSDTQYF
TRBV3-1/TRBV3-2	16	TRBD2	TRBJ2-3	CASSPGKTSASDTQYF
TRBV5-1	16	TRBD2	TRBJ2-3	CASSFPSGRTGDTQYF
TRBV11-2	14	TRBD1	TRBJ2-7	CASSLEAGGGEQYF
TRBV21-1	17	.	TRBJ2-5	CASSKADNEVAKETQYF
TRBV9	14	TRBD1	TRBJ2-1	CASSGHRGYNEQFF
TRBV5-8	15	TRBD1	TRBJ2-2	CASNLQGLNTGELFF
TRBV2	15	TRBD1	TRBJ2-6	CASSRQMGQNNVLTF
TRBV29-1	16	TRBD1	TRBJ1-2	CSVDNSQGAGDYGYTF
TRBV10-1	15	.	TRBJ1-5	CASRFRSRGNQPQHF
TRBV7-9	18	.	TRBJ2-5	CASSFEEQGGPYQETQYF
TRBV5-1	14	TRBD2	TRBJ2-2	CASSVAGGTGELFF
TRBV21-1	17	.	TRBJ2-2	CASSNSGSLYLPGELFF
TRBV2	14	TRBD2	TRBJ2-1	CAGRGLAGVNEQFF
TRBV10-1	14	.	TRBJ1-2	CASSESTPRDGYTF
TRBV7-2	15	TRBD2	TRBJ2-1	CASSLGRGIYNEQFF
TRBV11-3	15	TRBD2	TRBJ2-1	CASSFGGSVNNEQFF
TRBV10-2	18	TRBD2	TRBJ2-1	CASSSTPTTSGNYNEQFF
TRBV5-6	15	.	TRBJ1-1	CASSTGGNMNTEAFF
TRBV5-4	15	.	TRBJ1-1	CASSREATMNTEAFF
TRBV6-6	15	.	TRBJ2-1	CASKEGPASYNEQFF
TRBV11-3	12	.	TRBJ1-1	CASSISNTEAFF
TRBV29-1	13	.	TRBJ2-1	CSVTGKSYNEQFF
TRBV27	16	TRBD1	TRBJ2-3	CASSPGQGGTTDTQYF
TRBV19	13	TRBD1	TRBJ1-2	CASSFGTGDGYTF
TRBV7-9	14	.	TRBJ1-2	CASSLTPREAGYTF
TRBV28	20	.	TRBJ2-7	CASSFPETKVDSRSIYEQYF
TRBV4-1	18	.	TRBJ1-6	CASGYDWTRSSYNSPLHF
TRBV19	15	TRBD1	TRBJ1-5	CASSIVGGGYQPQHF
TRBV9	13	.	TRBJ2-1	CASSVPPNHEQFF
TRBV7-2	16	TRBD2	TRBJ2-5	CASSTRHGDYPSAQYF
TRBV7-9	16	TRBD1	TRBJ2-1	CASSLGKYRGYNEQFF
TRBV15	13	TRBD1	TRBJ1-5	CATSSRGYQPQHF
TRBV5-1	15	TRBD2	TRBJ2-3	CASSLGSGRSDTQYF